The entry below describes one TCR beta chain. As handled by the study authors: Nucleated cell number was recorded as an estimate derived from reference gene primer amplification. The repertoire was sequenced with immunoSEQ multiplex PCR; TCRdb's copy has only in-frame clones and lacks some. Clone size and the V and J calls come from that table; the DNA yielded D and trimming. Among around 300,000 clones, 80% to 90% were seen once, and the ten largest hold 3%. Germline lookup yields CDR1 LGHNA and CDR2 YSLEER. This CDR3 comprises 13 residues. The V and J ends lost 8 bases and 13 bases, in that order; junction bases with no gene match: 13. The data belong to a study of blood T cell repertoires in COVID-19. Overall study: Acute-phase and convalescent COVID-19 samples originated in the United States, Italy and Spain. PBMCs, B-cell-depleted T cells, or T cells were the source of the cDNA or gDNA that made up the material.

This receptor was taken from a woman aged 30 to 39 with active or convalescent COVID-19. This chain joins TRBV4-3 and TRBJ2-7, with TRBD1 identical over 11 bases. Sample: peripheral blood. CDR3 sequence reads: CASPPGQGVSPYF. Written as DNA, the CDR3 is TGCGCCAGCCCACCGGGACAGGGGGTTTCCCCTTACTTC.